These T cell receptor beta chains were read from a single sample in a study of human T cells and chemical hapten exposure. MiXCR was run by TCRdb on the RACE reads, yielding one entry per CDR3 protein. The sample lists approximately 260,000 distinct CDR3 sequences, over 7.5% occurring once. The sequencing here drew on whole blood, taken in connection with sensitization to the hapten diphenylcyclopropenone (DPC). These receptors came from a man between 18 and 35 years old with alopecia areata. Some clones in this sample may be carry-over from other donors' samples. CDR3s include the opening cysteine and the closing phenylalanine or tryptophan. The order of the fields is D gene, V gene, clone size, J gene, CDR3 protein, CDR3 DNA. D genes are given only for firm matches. Not every row has a clone size; where given, it reads once, few, many or a size class.

d_gene: NA
v_gene: TRBV6-1
abundance: NA
j_gene: TRBJ2-5
CDR3aa: CASMIGGAETQYF
CDR3nt: TGTGCCAGCATGATAGGGGGGGCGGAGACCCAGTACTTC

d_gene: TRBD1
v_gene: TRBV7-9
abundance: NA
j_gene: TRBJ2-2
CDR3aa: CASSLTQGADTGELFF
CDR3nt: TGTGCCAGCAGCTTAACCCAGGGGGCGGACACCGGGGAGCTGTTTTTT

d_gene: NA
v_gene: TRBV4-1
abundance: NA
j_gene: TRBJ2-4
CDR3aa: CASSAFTTGAKNIQYF
CDR3nt: TGCGCCAGCAGCGCGTTCACGACGGGAGCCAAAAACATTCAGTACTTC

d_gene: NA
v_gene: TRBV4-1
abundance: NA
j_gene: TRBJ2-6
CDR3aa: CASSQGQGPFSGANVLTF
CDR3nt: TGCGCCAGCAGCCAAGGGCAGGGCCCGTTTTCTGGGGCCAACGTCCTGACTTTC

d_gene: NA
v_gene: TRBV6-5
abundance: NA
j_gene: TRBJ2-1
CDR3aa: CASTRYNEQFF
CDR3nt: TGTGCCAGCACCCGTTACAATGAGCAGTTCTTC

d_gene: TRBD2
v_gene: TRBV7-8
abundance: NA
j_gene: TRBJ2-1
CDR3aa: CASSKGSGGSSYNEQFF
CDR3nt: TGTGCCAGCAGCAAGGGAAGCGGGGGAAGTTCCTACAATGAGCAGTTCTTC

d_gene: NA
v_gene: TRBV5-1
abundance: many
j_gene: TRBJ2-3
CDR3aa: CASSPIRGYTDTQYF
CDR3nt: TGCGCCAGCAGCCCAATTCGGGGATACACAGATACGCAGTATTTT

d_gene: TRBD1
v_gene: TRBV20-1
abundance: NA
j_gene: TRBJ1-3
CDR3aa: CSASTRTGSGNTIYF
CDR3nt: TGCAGTGCTAGCACCAGGACAGGCTCTGGAAACACCATATATTTT

d_gene: NA
v_gene: TRBV6-2/TRBV6-3
abundance: NA
j_gene: TRBJ1-5
CDR3aa: CASSYSFNNLLSNQPQHF
CDR3nt: TGTGCCAGCAGTTACTCGTTTAACAACCTGCTTAGCAATCAGCCCCAGCATTTT

d_gene: NA
v_gene: TRBV9
abundance: NA
j_gene: TRBJ2-7
CDR3aa: CASAEGGGYEQYF
CDR3nt: TGTGCCAGCGCAGAGGGGGGCGGCTACGAGCAGTACTTC

d_gene: NA
v_gene: TRBV27
abundance: NA
j_gene: TRBJ1-1
CDR3aa: CASGSAGLEAFF
CDR3nt: TGTGCCAGCGGATCCGCCGGATTAGAAGCTTTCTTT

d_gene: TRBD1
v_gene: TRBV5-1
abundance: many
j_gene: TRBJ2-7
CDR3aa: CASSLLQGAYEQYF
CDR3nt: TGCGCCAGCAGCTTGTTGCAGGGGGCCTACGAGCAGTACTTC

d_gene: NA
v_gene: TRBV6-5
abundance: many
j_gene: TRBJ2-7
CDR3aa: CASSYSRGYEQYF
CDR3nt: TGTGCCAGCAGTTACTCAAGGGGCTACGAGCAGTACTTC

d_gene: NA
v_gene: TRBV3-1
abundance: NA
j_gene: TRBJ2-5
CDR3aa: CASSPPGKGETQYF
CDR3nt: TGTGCCAGCAGCCCCCCAGGGAAGGGAGAGACCCAGTACTTC

d_gene: NA
v_gene: TRBV29-1
abundance: NA
j_gene: TRBJ1-2
CDR3aa: CSVYSRGASRYGYTF
CDR3nt: TGCAGCGTTTATTCCCGAGGGGCCTCTCGGTATGGCTACACCTTC

d_gene: NA
v_gene: TRBV10-3
abundance: few
j_gene: TRBJ1-2
CDR3aa: CATSSRDSYGYTF
CDR3nt: TGTGCCACCAGCTCGAGGGACTCGTATGGCTACACCTTC

d_gene: NA
v_gene: TRBV4-2
abundance: NA
j_gene: TRBJ1-2
CDR3aa: CASSQRSGDYYGYTF
CDR3nt: TGTGCCAGCAGCCAACGTTCAGGGGACTACTATGGCTACACCTTC

d_gene: TRBD1
v_gene: TRBV4-3
abundance: few
j_gene: TRBJ2-7
CDR3aa: CASSRGQGASYEQYF
CDR3nt: TGCGCCAGCAGCCGAGGACAGGGGGCGTCGTACGAGCAGTACTTC

d_gene: TRBD1
v_gene: TRBV5-5
abundance: many
j_gene: TRBJ1-1
CDR3aa: CASSLSPGQGNTEAFF
CDR3nt: TGTGCCAGCAGCTTAAGTCCGGGACAGGGAAACACTGAAGCTTTCTTT

d_gene: NA
v_gene: TRBV5-6
abundance: NA
j_gene: TRBJ1-2
CDR3aa: CASSLRLGGTVNYGYTF
CDR3nt: TGTGCCAGCAGCTTGAGGTTAGGTGGGACGGTGAACTATGGCTACACCTTC

d_gene: NA
v_gene: TRBV11-2
abundance: few
j_gene: TRBJ1-2
CDR3aa: CASSPRDGHPNYGYTF
CDR3nt: TGTGCCAGCAGCCCGCGGGACGGTCATCCTAACTATGGCTACACCTTC

d_gene: TRBD1
v_gene: TRBV2
abundance: NA
j_gene: TRBJ1-2
CDR3aa: CASSLDRGGNYGYTF
CDR3nt: TGTGCCAGCAGTCTGGACAGGGGGGGTAACTATGGCTACACCTTC